The 20 T cell receptor beta chains reported below all come from one sample, sequenced in a study of blood T cell repertoires in COVID-19. Assay: immunoSEQ multiplex PCR; the TCRdb copy retains only in-frame clones and omits some. The data contain roughly 60,000 clones, roughly 85% of them singletons. What was sequenced was peripheral blood. The receptors stem from a human donor in a cohort sampled during active COVID-19.

The rearrangement links TRBV10-3 to TRBJ2-5; 9 bases are a match to TRBD2. The CDR3 has 13 residues. Germline V gene data show CDR1 as ENHRY and CDR2 as SYGVKD. The J segment lost 1 base and the V segment lost 10 bases, leaving 4 bases of the junction unmatched. CDR3 nucleotides: TGTGCCAGCGTAGCGGGGGCCCAAGAGACCCAGTACTTC. Protein: CASVAGAQETQYF.

This chain links TRBV10-2 with TRBJ1-4, with 9 bases aligning to TRBD1. The CDR3 length is 12 residues. Per the germline V gene, CDR1 is WSHSY and CDR2 is SAAADI. Trimming took 7 bases from V and 7 from J; bases not matched to a gene: 1. The CDR3 here is CASMGQGEKLFF. The CDR3 DNA follows: TGCGCCAGCATGGGACAGGGTGAAAAACTGTTTTTT.

This chain links TRBV9 with TRBJ1-3, with no clear D. Trimming cost V 0 bases and J 2 bases, with 9 bases left between them. Per the germline V gene, CDR1 is SGDLS and CDR2 is YYNGEE. The CDR3 contains 15 residues. CDR3 in DNA: TGTGCCAGCAGCGTAGCCGCGGGAGCTGGAAACACCATATATTTT. Translating gives CASSVAAGAGNTIYF. Full variable domain (rest looked up from reference TRBV9 and TRBJ1-3): DSGVTQTPKHLITATGQRVTLRCSPRSGDLSVYWYQQSLDQGLQFLIQYYNGEERAKGNILERFSAQQFPDLHSELNLSSLELGDSALYFCASSVAAGAGNTIYFGEGSWLTVV.

This clone is a singleton in its sample. This sequence joins TRBV6-5 and TRBJ2-7; D is possibly TRBD2 (6 bases). Germline V gene data show CDR1 as MNHEY and CDR2 as SVGAGI. This CDR3 spans 14 amino acids. The V end lost 6 bases, the J end lost 4 bases, and 16 bases lay between the germline ends. In DNA, the CDR3 is TGTGCCAGCAGAAAGGAGGGGATGACATACGAGCAGTACTTC. Encoded protein: CASRKEGMTYEQYF.

V is TRBV10-3 and J is TRBJ1-2, with 8 bases identical to TRBD1. Germline-derived CDR1 and CDR2 are ENHRY and SYGVKD. The CDR3 runs 15 residues. After removal of 0 bases from V and 8 bases from J, the junction contained 8 bases not matched to a gene. The CDR3 region has the DNA TGTGCCATCAGTGAGTCGGGACAGGACTGGGTAGGCTACACCTTC. This sequence encodes CAISESGQDWVGYTF.

V usage is TRBV15 and J usage is TRBJ1-1; D is ambiguous. This CDR3 spans 15 amino acids. V dropped 5 bases and J dropped 4 bases, with 17 bases sitting between them. Germline V CDR1 and CDR2: LNHNV, YYDKDF (reference sequence). The CDR3 bases are TGTGCCACCAGCCCTCCCCGGGGTATGGGCACTGAAGCTTTCTTT. The encoded protein is CATSPPRGMGTEAFF.

The rearrangement joins TRBV18 to TRBJ2-1; a weak D match, TRBD1 (5 bases). CDR3 size: 15 residues. Per germline, CDR1 KGHSH and CDR2 LQKENI. The V gene lost 2 bases and the J gene lost 2 bases, with 10 bases spanning the gap. The CDR3 spells CASSPGAATYNEQFF. CDR3 coding DNA: TGTGCCAGCTCACCAGGGGCAGCGACCTACAATGAGCAGTTCTTC.

The chain links TRBV6-2 or TRBV6-3 to TRBJ2-4; tentatively, D is TRBD1 (5 bases). Germline values: CDR1 MNHEY, CDR2 SVGEGT. The CDR3 is 16 residues long. The V end was cut by 2 bases, the J end by 2 bases, with 13 bases between. The CDR3 nucleotides are TGTGCCAGCAGTTACGGCAGGGCTGGGACCAAAAACATTCAGTACTTC. Protein product: CASSYGRAGTKNIQYF.

The chain uses TRBV2 and TRBJ1-2; the match to TRBD1 covers 7 bases. Germline trimming cut 1 base from V and 7 bases from J; bases unmatched to any gene: 9. This CDR3 contains 15 residues. Germline CDR1 is SNHLY and CDR2 is FYNNEI. CDR3 residues: CASSEGQGTFFGYTF. The CDR3 DNA is TGTGCCAGCAGTGAAGGACAGGGAACTTTCTTTGGCTACACCTTC. Looking up the rest from reference TRBV2 and TRBJ1-2 gives the full variable domain: EPEVTQTPSHQVTQMGQEVILRCVPISNHLYFYWYRQILGQKVEFLVSFYNNEISEKSEIFDDQFSVERPDGSNFTLKIRSTKLEDSAMYFCASSEGQGTFFGYTFGSGTRLTVV.

The chain is built from TRBV5-4 and TRBJ1-2; no firm D call. Per germline, CDR1 SGHNT and CDR2 YYREEE (reference sequence). CDR3 length equals 13 residues. Trimming left V 4 bases short and J 7 bases short, with 14 bases between. CDR3 loop: CASSIPGYSGYTF. CDR3 nucleotides: TGTGCCAGCAGCATACCAGGTTATAGTGGCTACACCTTC.

This chain joins TRBV7-9 and TRBJ1-1, with D unresolved. V was pared by 1 base and J by 1 base, with 10 bases between. The V gene's germline CDR1 is SEHNR and CDR2 FQNEAQ (reference sequence). CDR3 size: 15 residues. CDR3 sequence: CASSLGARKNTEAFF. For the CDR3, the DNA is TGTGCCAGCAGCTTAGGGGCTCGGAAGAACACTGAAGCTTTCTTT. Full variable domain (rest looked up from reference TRBV7-9 and TRBJ1-1): DTGVSQNPRHKITKRGQNVTFRCDPISEHNRLYWYRQTLGQGPEFLTYFQNEAQLEKSRLLSDRFSAERPKGSFSTLEIQRTEQGDSAMYLCASSLGARKNTEAFFGQGTRLTVV.

The V and J genes are TRBV24-1 and TRBJ1-5; 9 bases align to TRBD1. V shed 4 bases and J 1 base; nucleotides not matched to a gene: 7. The CDR3 runs 17 residues. CDR1 is KGHDR, CDR2 SFDVKD, per germline. DNA for the CDR3: TGTGCCACCAGTGACTCGTTAGGGACAGGGAGCAATCAGCCCCAGCATTTT. As protein: CATSDSLGTGSNQPQHF.

V is TRBV7-2 and J is TRBJ2-6; no clear D gene. V was clipped by 3 bases and J by 3 bases, with 9 bases between them. The V gene's germline CDR1 is SGHTA and CDR2 FQGNSA. This CDR3 is built from 15 residues. This CDR3 reads CASSFFYIGANVLTF. Here the CDR3 DNA reads TGTGCCAGCAGCTTTTTTTATATTGGGGCCAACGTCCTGACTTTC.

The chain links TRBV19 to TRBJ1-3; 7 bases line up with TRBD1. V trimming: 3 bases; J trimming: 5 bases; junction bases outside the gene matches: 10. The germline V gene encodes CDR1 LNHDA and CDR2 SQIVND (reference sequence). The CDR3 runs 16 residues. Written as DNA, the CDR3 is TGTGCCAGTAGTATGGCCCCCGGGACAGTCCGAAACACCATATATTTT. This translates into CASSMAPGTVRNTIYF.

The gene calls are TRBV5-1 and TRBJ1-5; the D gene is possibly TRBD1 (5 bases). The CDR3 is 15 amino acids. With 0 bases removed from V and 2 bases from J, the gap between germline ends came to 9 bases. Per germline, CDR1 SGHRS and CDR2 YFSETQ. In nucleotides, the CDR3 is TGCGCCAGCAGCTTGGAGGGGTTTCGCAATCAGCCCCAGCATTTT. This gives the protein CASSLEGFRNQPQHF.

The table lists this clone with a few counts. The chain links TRBV19 to TRBJ2-1, with a weak D call TRBD2 (5 bases). Trimming took 4 bases from V and 3 from J, leaving 10 bases between them. In germline, CDR1 is LNHDA, CDR2 SQIVND (reference sequence). The CDR3 has 14 residues. CDR3 bases: TGTGCCAGTAGTAAGTCGGGGAACTACAATGAGCAGTTCTTC. This codes for CASSKSGNYNEQFF.

The V gene is TRBV7-2, the J gene TRBJ2-7; weak D call: TRBD2 (6 bases). V was shortened by 4 bases and J by 7 bases, with 17 bases between the two germline ends. The germline gives CDR1 SGHTA, CDR2 FQGNSA. The CDR3 spans 14 residues. Here the CDR3 reads CASSSAGERGEQYF. CDR3 sequence (DNA): TGTGCCAGCAGCTCGGCCGGCGAACGGGGGGAGCAGTACTTC. The full variable domain, with the rest looked up from reference TRBV7-2 and TRBJ2-7, is GAGVSQSPSNKVTEKGKDVELRCDPISGHTALYWYRQSLGQGLEFLIYFQGNSAPDKSGLPSDRFSAERTGGSVSTLTIQRTQQEDSAVYLCASSSAGERGEQYFGPGTRLTVT.

The chain combines TRBV19 with TRBJ1-5; the match to TRBD1 covers 7 bases. V lost 5 bases, J lost 0 bases, and 7 bases stayed unmatched. CDR1 and CDR2 (germline): LNHDA, SQIVND (reference sequence). The CDR3 spans 16 residues. The CDR3 DNA reads TGTGCCAGTAGTCGGGACAGAACTTATAGCAATCAGCCCCAGCATTTT. It encodes CASSRDRTYSNQPQHF.

The chain employs TRBV5-6 and TRBJ1-1; no definite D call. CDR1 and CDR2 from the germline V gene are SGHDT and YYEEEE. This CDR3 is 11 amino acids long. V lost 0 bases to trimming and J lost 8 bases, with 5 bases between them. In DNA, the CDR3 is TGTGCCAGCAGCTTGGACAGAGAAGCTTTCTTT. This gives the protein CASSLDREAFF.

The rearrangement joins TRBV5-1 to TRBJ2-1; D is perhaps TRBD1 (5 bases). Germline values: CDR1 SGHRS, CDR2 YFSETQ. Trimming cost V 6 bases and J 5 bases, with 21 bases left between them. CDR3 length: 16 amino acids. Written as DNA, the CDR3 is TGCGCCAGCACCTGGTACCCAGACAGTTACAACAATGAGCAGTTCTTC. Amino acid sequence: CASTWYPDSYNNEQFF.